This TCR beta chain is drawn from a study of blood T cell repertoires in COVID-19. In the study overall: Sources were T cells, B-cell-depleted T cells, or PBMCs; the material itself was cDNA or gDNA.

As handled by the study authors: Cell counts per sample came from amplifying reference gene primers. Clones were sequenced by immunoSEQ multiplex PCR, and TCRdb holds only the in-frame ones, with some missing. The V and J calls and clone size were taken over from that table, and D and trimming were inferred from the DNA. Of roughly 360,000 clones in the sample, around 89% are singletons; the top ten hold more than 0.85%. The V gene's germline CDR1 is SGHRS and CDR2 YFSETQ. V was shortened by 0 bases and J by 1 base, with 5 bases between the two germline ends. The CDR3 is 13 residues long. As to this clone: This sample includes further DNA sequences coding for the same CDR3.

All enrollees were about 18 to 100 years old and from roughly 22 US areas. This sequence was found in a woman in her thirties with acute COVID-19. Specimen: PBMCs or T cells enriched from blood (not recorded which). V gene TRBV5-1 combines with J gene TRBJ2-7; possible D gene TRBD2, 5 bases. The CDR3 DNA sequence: TGCGCCAGCAGCTTGGCGGGATCCTACGAGCAGTACTTC. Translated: CASSLAGSYEQYF.